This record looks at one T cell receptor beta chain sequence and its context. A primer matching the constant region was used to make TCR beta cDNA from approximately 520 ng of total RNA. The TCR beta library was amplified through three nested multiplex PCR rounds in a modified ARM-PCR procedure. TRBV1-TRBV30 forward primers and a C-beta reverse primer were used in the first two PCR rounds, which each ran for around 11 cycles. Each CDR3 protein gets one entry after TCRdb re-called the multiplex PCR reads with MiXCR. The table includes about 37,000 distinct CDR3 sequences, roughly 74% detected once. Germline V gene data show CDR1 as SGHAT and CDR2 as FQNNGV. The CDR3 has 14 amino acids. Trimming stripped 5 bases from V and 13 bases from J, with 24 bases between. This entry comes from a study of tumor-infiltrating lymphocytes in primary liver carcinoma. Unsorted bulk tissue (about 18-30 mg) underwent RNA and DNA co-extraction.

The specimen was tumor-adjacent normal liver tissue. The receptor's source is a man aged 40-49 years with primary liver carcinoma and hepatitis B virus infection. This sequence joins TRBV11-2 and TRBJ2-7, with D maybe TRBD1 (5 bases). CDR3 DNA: TGTGCCAGCAGCACTAACAGGAACTCCTACGACCATTACTTC. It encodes CASSTNRNSYDHYF.